The subject of this entry is one T cell receptor beta chain. The CDR3 covers 15 residues. Per the germline V gene, CDR1 is MNHEY and CDR2 is SMNVEV (reference sequence). The V gene end was trimmed by 2 bases and the J gene end by 2 bases; junction bases not matched to a gene: 2. This sample stems from a study of blood T cell repertoires in COVID-19. Study details: The study drew acute and convalescent COVID-19 samples from the United States, Italy and Spain. In each case, the material was cDNA or gDNA derived from T cells, B-cell-depleted T cells, or PBMCs.

Original analysis: The assay estimated nucleated cells by amplifying reference gene primers. Produced via immunoSEQ multiplex PCR; TCRdb's table is partial and in-frame only. That table supplies the V and J calls and clone size; D and trimming were determined from the DNA. The table records about 160,000 clones, approximately 88% of them present only once. The specimen sequenced was peripheral blood. The receptor was derived from an elderly woman with active or convalescent COVID-19. The chain couples TRBV27 to TRBJ2-3, with 9 nucleotides matching TRBD2. Here the CDR3 DNA reads TGTGCCAGCAGTTTAGGCGGGGGGGACACAGATACGCAGTATTTT. Its protein product is CASSLGGGDTDTQYF.